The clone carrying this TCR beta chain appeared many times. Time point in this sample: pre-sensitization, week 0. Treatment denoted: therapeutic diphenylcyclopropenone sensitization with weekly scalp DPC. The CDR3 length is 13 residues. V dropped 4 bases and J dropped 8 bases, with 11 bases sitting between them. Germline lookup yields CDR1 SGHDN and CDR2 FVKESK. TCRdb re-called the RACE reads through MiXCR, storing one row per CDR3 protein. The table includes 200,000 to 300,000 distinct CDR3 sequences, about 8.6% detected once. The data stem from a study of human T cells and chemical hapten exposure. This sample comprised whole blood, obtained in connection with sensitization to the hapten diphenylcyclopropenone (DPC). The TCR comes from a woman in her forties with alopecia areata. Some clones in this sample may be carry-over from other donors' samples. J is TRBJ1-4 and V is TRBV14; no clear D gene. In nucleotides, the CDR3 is TGTGCCAGCAGCCCTAGACAATTGGAAAAACTGTTTTTT. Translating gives CASSPRQLEKLFF.